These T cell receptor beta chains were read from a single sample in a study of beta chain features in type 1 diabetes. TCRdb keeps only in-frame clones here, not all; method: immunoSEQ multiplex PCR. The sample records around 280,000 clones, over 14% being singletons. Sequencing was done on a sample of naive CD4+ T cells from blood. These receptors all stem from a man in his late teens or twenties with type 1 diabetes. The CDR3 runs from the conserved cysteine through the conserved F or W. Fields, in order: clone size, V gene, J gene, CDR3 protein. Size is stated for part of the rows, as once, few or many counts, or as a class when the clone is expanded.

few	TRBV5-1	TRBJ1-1	CASSWGQSNTEAFF
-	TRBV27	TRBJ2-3	CASSPAADTQYF
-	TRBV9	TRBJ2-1	CASSVDYAGVVYNEQFF
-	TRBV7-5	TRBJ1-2	CVSRQVGQGCYGYTF
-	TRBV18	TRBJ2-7	CASSEGGTVTYEQYF
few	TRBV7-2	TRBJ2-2	CASSFAAGARGLFF
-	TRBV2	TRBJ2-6	CASSEEGAGANVLTF
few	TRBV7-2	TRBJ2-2	CASSPQGTSTGELFF
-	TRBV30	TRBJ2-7	CAWGGGPGQYF
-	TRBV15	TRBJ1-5	CATSSGQGLGAQHF
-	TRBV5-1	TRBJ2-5	CASSGGSQETQYF
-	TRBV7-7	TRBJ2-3	CASSPGTPYTDTQYF
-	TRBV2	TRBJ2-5	CASSDVSQETQYF
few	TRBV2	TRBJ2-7	CASSRDRSSYEQYF
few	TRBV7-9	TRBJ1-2	CASRAGQSVGYTF
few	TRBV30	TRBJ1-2	CAWSVLGTGGWYGYTF
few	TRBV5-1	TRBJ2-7	CASSLRRREDYEQYF
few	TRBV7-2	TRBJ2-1	CASSFRRDYNEQFF
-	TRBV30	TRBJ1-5	CAWSPQRNQPQHF
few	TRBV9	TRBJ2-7	CASSVDGGSTYEQYF
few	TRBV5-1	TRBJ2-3	CASWGIPGHGKDTQYF
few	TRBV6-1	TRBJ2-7	CASRETGTAGYEQYF
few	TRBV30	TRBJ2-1	CAWRVTGAYNEQFF
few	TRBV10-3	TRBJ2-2	CAIRQGAGLTGELFF
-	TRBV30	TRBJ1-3	CAWSAEHYSGNTIYF
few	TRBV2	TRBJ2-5	CASSVQRGETQYF
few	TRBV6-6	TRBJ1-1	CASSYIGGNTEAFF
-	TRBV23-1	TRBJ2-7	CASSQKYYEQYF
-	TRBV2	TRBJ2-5	CASSLSGGAVKTQYF
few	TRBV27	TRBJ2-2	CASSSSTPAGELFF
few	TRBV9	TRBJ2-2	CASRRERAGELFF
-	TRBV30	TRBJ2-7	CAWSPWPHEQYF
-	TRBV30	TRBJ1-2	CAWSVQGMYTF
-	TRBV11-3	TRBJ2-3	CASKAGPPADTQYF
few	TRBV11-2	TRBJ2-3	CASSPTSGGAVDTQYF
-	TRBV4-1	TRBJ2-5	CASSQGWVDPVGETQYF
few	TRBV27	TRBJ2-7	CASNSFLIGQGGEQYF
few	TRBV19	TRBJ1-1	CASSPRDKVNTEAFF
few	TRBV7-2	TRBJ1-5	CASRTGNTGDTRQPQHF
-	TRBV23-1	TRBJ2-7	CASSLWTGGQYEQYF
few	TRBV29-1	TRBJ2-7	CSVRPGTGYEQYF
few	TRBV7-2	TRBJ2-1	CASSQRGSSYNEQFF
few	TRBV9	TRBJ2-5	CASSRLAGQETQYF
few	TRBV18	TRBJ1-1	CASSRTNTEAFF
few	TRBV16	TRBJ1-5	CASSPDRKNQPQHF
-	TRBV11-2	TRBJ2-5	CASRRTGGLETQYF
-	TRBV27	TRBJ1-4	CASTRLRLEGEGNEKLFF
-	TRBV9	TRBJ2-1	CASSVRREGHNEQFF
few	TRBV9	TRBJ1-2	CASSLRQGGYGYTF
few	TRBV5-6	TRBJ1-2	CASSQGQGRHGYTF
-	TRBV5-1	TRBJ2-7	CASSYLTGTGGPEQYF
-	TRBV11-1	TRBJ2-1	CASSFGLAQYEQFF
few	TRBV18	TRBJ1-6	CASSQARGAYNSPLHF
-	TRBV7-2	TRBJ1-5	CASSSRDRNQPQHF
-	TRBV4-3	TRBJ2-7	CASSQEFRGKQYF
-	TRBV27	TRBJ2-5	CASISPGKETQYF
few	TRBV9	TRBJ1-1	CASSSRTESTEAFF